Listed here are 23 T cell receptor beta chains from one sample, sequenced in a study of CD8+CD57+ T cells in acquired aplastic anemia. Genomic DNA templated the TCR beta VDJ and CDR3 profiling. TCRdb reanalysed the reads using MiXCR and keeps one entry per CDR3 protein. The table has a few hundred thousand distinct CDR3 sequences, roughly 50% seen once. The sample was sorted CD4+, CD8+, or CD8+CD57+ T cells (not recorded which) from PBMCs. The receptors derive from a human donor with severe aplastic anemia or a healthy control (not recorded which).

This clonotype showed up many times. The chain recombines TRBV5-5 with TRBJ1-2, with 7 bases that match TRBD1. Germline V CDR1 and CDR2: SGHKS, YYEKEE (reference sequence). The CDR3 covers 16 residues. Unmatched junction bases numbered 10, after V lost 0 bases and J lost 5 bases. As DNA, the CDR3 is TGTGCCAGCAGCTTGGAGGTGGGAGGCAGGGGGTATGGCTACACCTTC. It codes for CASSLEVGGRGYGYTF.

This clonotype was counted between two and nine times. This chain connects TRBV25-1 to TRBJ2-3; D might be TRBD2 (6 bases). CDR3 size: 15 residues. Deletions cut 1 base from V and 2 bases from J, with 10 bases between. The germline gives CDR1 MGHDK, CDR2 SYGVNS. Here the CDR3 DNA reads TGTGCCAGCAGTGAATTTCTAGCGAACACAGATACGCAGTATTTT. Protein product: CASSEFLANTDTQYF.

This clonotype was detected many times. The CDR3 spells CSARTGNYGYTF. The CDR3 DNA reads TGCAGTGCTCGGACAGGGAACTATGGCTACACCTTC. This chain joins TRBV20-1 and TRBJ1-2, with 8 bases aligning to TRBD1. This CDR3 spans 12 amino acids. Germline CDR1 DFQATT, CDR2 SNEGSKA (reference sequence). V was pared by 5 bases and J by 2 bases, with 1 base of the junction left unmatched.

V is TRBV19 and J is TRBJ1-2; D remains unclear. The CDR3 length is 13 residues. CDR1 and CDR2 (germline): LNHDA, SQIVND (reference sequence). The V end lost 3 bases, the J end lost 3 bases, and 8 bases lay between the germline ends. This CDR3 is CASSIGRYYGYTF. The CDR3 DNA reads as TGTGCCAGTAGTATTGGCCGGTACTATGGCTACACCTTC.

This clonotype was counted ten times or more. The chain is built from TRBV19 and TRBJ2-3; 11 bases map to TRBD1. J gave up 7 bases and V 6 bases, and 9 bases lay outside the gene matches. The CDR3 is made up of 15 amino acids. The germline CDR1 and CDR2 sequences are LNHDA and SQIVND (reference sequence). Here the CDR3 DNA reads TGTGCCAGTAGACATAGGGACAGGGGGTCAAATACGCAGTATTTT. Translated: CASRHRDRGSNTQYF.

The V call is TRBV12-3 or TRBV12-4, the J call TRBJ2-7, with D maybe TRBD2 (5 bases). The CDR3 extends over 11 amino acids. Trimming shortened V by 5 bases and J by 7 bases, and 9 bases separated the two germline ends. The CDR3 protein is CASSPRGEQYF. For the CDR3, the DNA is TGTGCCAGCAGTCCCCGCGGGGAGCAGTACTTC.

V and J are TRBV18 and TRBJ1-2; perhaps TRBD1 as D (5 bases). This CDR3 has 17 residues. CDR1 and CDR2 from the germline V gene are KGHSH and LQKENI. V was cut by 2 bases and J by 3 bases, with 19 bases left in between. The CDR3 here is CASSPIPEKRGDYGYTF. Here the CDR3 DNA reads TGTGCCAGCTCACCAATTCCGGAGAAACGGGGGGACTATGGCTACACCTTC.

Details on this clonotype: The junction and the germline gene differ at one end; a read error may be behind it. This sequence joins TRBV15 and TRBJ2-1; TRBD2 matches 10 bases. The CDR3 spans 15 residues. Germline CDR1 and CDR2: LNHNV and YYDKDF (reference sequence). This chain's CDR3 is CATSRGTSGNNEQLF. The DNA for the CDR3 is TGTGCCACCAGCAGAGGGACTAGCGGTAACAATGAGCAGCTCTTC.

This clonotype appeared many times. J is TRBJ2-7 and V is TRBV7-9, with D perhaps assigned TRBD1 or TRBD2 (5 bases each). Germline loops: CDR1 SEHNR, CDR2 FQNEAQ (reference sequence). This CDR3 spans 15 amino acids. V was pared by 6 bases and J by 0 bases, with 15 bases between. This CDR3 is CASRSGTTSSYEQYF. The CDR3 DNA follows: TGTGCCAGCAGGTCCGGGACCACGAGCTCCTACGAGCAGTACTTC. Filled out from reference TRBV7-9 and TRBJ2-7, the complete variable domain reads DTGVSQNPRHKITKRGQNVTFRCDPISEHNRLYWYRQTLGQGPEFLTYFQNEAQLEKSRLLSDRFSAERPKGSFSTLEIQRTEQGDSAMYLCASRSGTTSSYEQYFGPGTRLTVT.

The chain employs TRBV7-2 and TRBJ2-7; D may be TRBD2 (6 bases). CDR3 length: 16 residues. Germline V lookup: CDR1 SGHTA, CDR2 FQGNSA. V dropped 0 bases and J dropped 3 bases, with 15 bases sitting between them. The CDR3 reads CASSLAYGPGDYEQYF. The CDR3 DNA is TGTGCCAGCAGCTTAGCGTACGGACCGGGGGACTACGAGCAGTACTTC.

Regarding this clonotype: The junction does not match germline at one end; this may be a read error. This sequence joins TRBV18 and TRBJ2-1; D may be TRBD2 (5 bases). CDR3 length: 16 residues. Germline lookup yields CDR1 KGHSH and CDR2 LQKENI. The CDR3 loop reads CASSPLSGISHNEQFF. For the CDR3, the DNA is TGTGCCAGCTCACCCCTCTCGGGGATCTCCCACAATGAGCAGTTCTTC.

The CDR3: CASSVGILNTEAFF. CDR3 in DNA: TGTGCCAGCAGCGTAGGGATCTTGAACACTGAAGCTTTCTTT. The chain couples TRBV9 to TRBJ1-1; D unclear. The length of the CDR3 is 14 residues. V was pared by 0 bases and J by 0 bases, with 6 bases between. Looked up from germline, CDR1 is SGDLS and CDR2 is YYNGEE.

In this sample, this clonotype turned up many times. CDR3 DNA sequence: TGCAGCGTTGGTCTCCAGGTCCCCTACGAGCAGTACTTC. Translating gives CSVGLQVPYEQYF. This sequence joins TRBV29-1 and TRBJ2-7; D is unclear. CDR3 length equals 13 residues. V dropped 4 bases and J dropped 2 bases, with 12 bases sitting between them. Looked up from germline, CDR1 is SQVTM and CDR2 is ANQGSEA.

This clonotype has a count of ten or more. The chain recombines TRBV5-5 with TRBJ1-2, with 9 nucleotides matching TRBD1. Germline V gives CDR1 SGHKS, CDR2 YYEKEE (reference sequence). Trimming took 1 base from V and 4 from J; bases not matched to a gene: 11. The length of the CDR3 is 17 residues. For the CDR3, the DNA is TGTGCCAGCAGCTTGAGTGGCCCACAGGGGGCAGTCTATGGCTACACCTTC. It yields the protein CASSLSGPQGAVYGYTF.

The rearrangement links TRBV19 to TRBJ1-4; D remains unclear. CDR1 and CDR2 (germline): LNHDA, SQIVND (reference sequence). CDR3 length: 14 residues. Trimming stripped 3 bases from V and 5 bases from J, with 10 bases between. The CDR3 sequence: CASSIRGFNEKLFF. The CDR3 region has the DNA TGTGCCAGTAGTATCCGGGGATTCAATGAAAAACTGTTTTTT.

At least ten counts were recorded for this clonotype. The J gene is TRBJ1-1, the V gene TRBV7-6; maybe TRBD1 (5 bases). Trimming removed 5 bases at V and 0 bases at J, with 16 bases between. Germline-derived CDR1 and CDR2 are SGHVS and FNYEAQ. CDR3 length: 16 amino acids. The CDR3 DNA reads TGTGCCAGCAGCCTAAGGGGTTCGGGAGTGAACACTGAAGCTTTCTTT. Its protein is CASSLRGSGVNTEAFF.

The V call is TRBV2, the J call TRBJ1-2; no firm D call. The V and J ends lost 8 bases and 0 bases respectively, with 13 bases between them. CDR1 is SNHLY, CDR2 FYNNEI, per germline. The CDR3 covers 14 residues. The CDR3 is CASQKDLANYGYTF. The CDR3 region has the DNA TGTGCCAGCCAAAAAGATCTAGCTAACTATGGCTACACCTTC.

This rearrangement joins TRBV7-9 to TRBJ2-5; weak D call: TRBD2 (5 bases). CDR3 length: 17 amino acids. Trimming cost V 1 base and J 4 bases, with 19 bases left between them. Per the germline V gene, CDR1 is SEHNR and CDR2 is FQNEAQ (reference sequence). The CDR3 DNA is TGTGCCAGCAGCTTAGAACGTTCTGCCGGGGAAGGAGAGACCCAGTACTTC. This codes for CASSLERSAGEGETQYF. Based on the CDR3 plus reference TRBV7-9 and TRBJ2-5, the full variable domain is DTGVSQNPRHKITKRGQNVTFRCDPISEHNRLYWYRQTLGQGPEFLTYFQNEAQLEKSRLLSDRFSAERPKGSFSTLEIQRTEQGDSAMYLCASSLERSAGEGETQYFGPGTRLLVL.

This rearrangement joins TRBV5-1 to TRBJ2-2; possible D gene TRBD2, 6 bases. V lost 2 bases and J 5 bases, leaving 13 bases between the germline ends. The germline gives CDR1 SGHRS, CDR2 YFSETQ. This CDR3 is 15 amino acids long. This CDR3 is CASSFGGSRTGELFF. For the CDR3, the DNA is TGCGCCAGCAGCTTCGGGGGATCGAGGACCGGGGAGCTGTTTTTT.

V is TRBV15 and J is TRBJ2-7; D remains unclear. V lost 0 bases to trimming and J lost 4 bases, with 16 bases between them. CDR1 and CDR2 from the germline V gene are LNHNV and YYDKDF (reference sequence). This CDR3 is 16 amino acids long. The CDR3 DNA follows: TGTGCCACCAGCAGAGATTCCCGGGCAGGTGGGTACGAGCAGTACTTC. Residues: CATSRDSRAGGYEQYF.

The CDR3 region is CASSLGPGMGNEQFF. The CDR3 nucleotides are TGTGCCAGCAGCTTAGGTCCAGGAATGGGCAATGAGCAGTTCTTC. The rearrangement uses TRBV7-6 and TRBJ2-1; no reliable D call. CDR1 and CDR2 from the germline V gene are SGHVS and FNYEAQ. The V end lost 1 base, the J end lost 6 bases, and 13 bases lay between the germline ends. The CDR3 spans 15 residues.

The rearrangement uses TRBV7-8 and TRBJ1-2, with a tentative D call TRBD1 (5 bases). This CDR3 has 15 residues. Trimming removed 6 bases at V and 3 bases at J, with 17 bases between. Looked up from germline, CDR1 is SGHVS and CDR2 is FQNEAQ. The CDR3 protein is CASSRHWDGYYGYTF. CDR3 in DNA: TGTGCCAGCAGTCGCCACTGGGACGGATACTATGGCTACACCTTC.

The rearrangement uses TRBV7-3 and TRBJ2-7, with 8 bases matching TRBD2. Germline values: CDR1 SGHTA, CDR2 FQGTGA. After removal of 6 bases from V and 5 bases from J, the junction contained 12 bases not matched to a gene. CDR3 length: 15 amino acids. In nucleotides, the CDR3 is TGTGCCAGCAGTGCTAAGCGGGGGTCGGGCGACGAGCAGTACTTC. This encodes CASSAKRGSGDEQYF.